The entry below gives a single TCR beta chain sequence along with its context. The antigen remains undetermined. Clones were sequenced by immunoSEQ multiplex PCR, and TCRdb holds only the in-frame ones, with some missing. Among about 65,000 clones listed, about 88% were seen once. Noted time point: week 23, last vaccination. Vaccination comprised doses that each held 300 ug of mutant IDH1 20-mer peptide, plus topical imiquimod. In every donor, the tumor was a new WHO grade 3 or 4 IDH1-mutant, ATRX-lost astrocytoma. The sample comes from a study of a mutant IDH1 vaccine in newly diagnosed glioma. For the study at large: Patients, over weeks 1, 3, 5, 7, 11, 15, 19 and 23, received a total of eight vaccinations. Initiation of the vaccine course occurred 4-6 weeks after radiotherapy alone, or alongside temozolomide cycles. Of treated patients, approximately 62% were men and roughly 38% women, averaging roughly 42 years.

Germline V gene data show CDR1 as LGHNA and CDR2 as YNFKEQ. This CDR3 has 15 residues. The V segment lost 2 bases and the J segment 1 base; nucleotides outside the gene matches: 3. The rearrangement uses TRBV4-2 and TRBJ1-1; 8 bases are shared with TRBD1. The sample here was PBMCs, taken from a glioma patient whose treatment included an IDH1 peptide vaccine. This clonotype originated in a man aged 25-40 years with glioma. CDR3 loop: CASSQQGAGNTEAFF. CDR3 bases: TGTGCCAGCAGCCAACAGGGGGCGGGGAACACTGAAGCTTTCTTT.